The entry below describes one TCR delta chain. A read error may explain this, as a much larger clone is one base away. These data come from a study of gamma-delta chains in newborns, infants, children. Study details: Microbial exposure reportedly drives polyclonal innate γδ T cell expansion after birth.

J gave up 0 bases and V 1 base, and 12 bases lay outside the gene matches. From germline, CDR1 is GEAIGNYY and CDR2 EKD. CDR3 length equals 21 residues. TCRdb redid the clone calls on the reads with CATT. The table records 7,500 to 10,000 delta-chain clones, about 1.6% of them present only once. This receptor was taken from a child who was a newborn, infant or young child, either healthy, febrile or measles-vaccinated (not recorded which). This sequence joins TRDV2 and TRDJ3; 9 nucleotides line up with TRDD3. Sequenced: blood. This CDR3 reads CACDTMLGDAGGSWDTRQMFF. The DNA for the CDR3 is TGTGCCTGTGACACTATGCTGGGGGATGCCGGGGGCTCCTGGGACACCCGACAGATGTTTTTC.